This T cell receptor beta chain was identified in a study of OX40 agonist ivuxolimab in advanced cancers. Notes on the study in general: Not determined was the antigen specificity of the expanded peripheral T cells. Low normalized T-cell clonal expansion also characterized some of the nonresponders.

Germline CDR1 reads SGHTA; CDR2 reads FQGNSA. The trim removed 0 bases at V and 10 bases at J, leaving 8 bases unmatched. The CDR3 has 14 residues. Sampling of blood occurred at baseline, cycle 4 day 1, and cycle 7 day 1. Produced via immunoSEQ multiplex PCR; TCRdb's table is partial and in-frame only. The sample has roughly 80,000 clones; 85% to 90% are singletons. Note on this clone: Its antigen is still unknown.

The material sequenced was CD4+ or CD8+ T cells sorted from blood, taken in a trial of the OX40 agonist ivuxolimab. The rearrangement joins TRBV7-2 to TRBJ2-5; TRBD1 agrees at 7 bases. This clonotype was sampled from an adult with an advanced solid tumor such as melanoma, head and neck, liver or kidney cancer. The CDR3 nucleotides are TGTGCCAGCAGCTTAGCGGTACAGGGGACGATCCAGTACTTC. This encodes CASSLAVQGTIQYF.